This TCR beta chain originates from a study of T cells in Graves' hyperthyroidism and ophthalmopathy. Study-wide context: Staff took peripheral blood when the initial diagnosis was made, before any treatment began. Points from the study as a whole: Blood shared most expanded thyroid clonotypes above 0.001. Ophthalmopathy was predicted by the model a median of roughly 6 months ahead of onset.

These patients, aged 18 to 65, had recently diagnosed hyperthyroidism lasting under 2 months. RNA transcripts provided the source from which TCR beta CDR3 regions were amplified. The study used the HTBI primer set for a first-round RT-PCR of the TCR CDR3. TCRdb ran MiXCR on the multiplex PCR reads and lists one entry per CDR3 protein. The sample includes a few hundred thousand distinct CDR3 sequences, less than 20% seen only once; the top ten take under 8%. This clonotype came up many times. Its antigen remains unidentified. Trimming took 2 bases from V and 0 from J, leaving 9 bases between them. This CDR3 is built from 15 residues.

The source is a woman in her twenties or thirties with Graves' hyperthyroidism. The chain recombines TRBV12-3 or TRBV12-4 with TRBJ2-3; no clear D. The sequencing sample was made of blood. CDR3 loop: CASSLYLISTDTQYF. CDR3 bases: TGTGCCAGCAGTTTATACTTAATAAGCACAGATACGCAGTATTTT.